This note documents a single TCR beta chain sequence. The antigen this receptor binds is unknown. No base quality values were provided; no much bigger clone lies one nucleotide off. This sample stems from a study of T cell responses to AZD1222 COVID-19 vaccine (TCRdb year 2021). About the study as a whole: Because spike-specific TCR depth and breadth did not differ between the two schedules, AZD1222 recipients who got a second dose at roughly 4 weeks were pooled with those who got a second dose at roughly 12 weeks. TCR sequencing covered more than 230 trial participants: about 210 given two doses of AZD1222 and approximately 25 given two doses of MenACWY control vaccine. Trial participants were enrolled by age into 18-55, 56-69 and 70-plus year subgroups, with roughly 150, 30 and 60 TCR-sequenced participants respectively. Here is what the overall study found, with its caveats: Spike-specific TCR breadth and depth rose significantly after two AZD1222 doses compared with day 0 and with MenACWY recipients. In the small 56-69-year group, the increase in depth fell short of significance, most likely because of low power. Reportedly, close to half of the unique spike-specific TCRs recognized epitopes lying outside the regions that are mutated in the B.1.351 and B.1.1.7 variants. No day 14 peak-response samples were available, so repertoires were characterized only after the peak T cell response. Only six AZD1222 recipients were SARS-CoV-2 seropositive at baseline, limiting conclusions about previously exposed vaccinees. Vaccine-associated CD4 TCRs spanned the whole spike protein, with dominant responses in regions 160-218 and 743-854. Participants were mostly white British, with more females than males. The authors suggested clonal diversity may have been underestimated.

Per the publication, the time point label means: baseline before first vaccination. Samples from vaccinated people were obtained from the UK trials COV001 and COV002, which included a single-blind randomized controlled phase 2/3 trial of AZD1222 (ChAdOx1 nCoV-19) in healthy adults. For TCRbeta chain sequencing, PBMC samples were collected from trial participants at day 0 and at day 28 after the second dose. The CDR3 regions of human TCRbeta chains were analyzed by immunosequencing. As for the original processing: Repertoire TCRs were matched against a reference library of SARS-CoV-2-specific TCRs generated with the MIRA antigen-specificity platform. Breadth meant the fraction of unique TCRs that were SARS-CoV-2-associated, whereas depth meant the fraction of total T cells that were SARS-CoV-2-associated. Using the MIRA data, each spike-specific TCR was assigned both to the spike region to which the TCR was reactive and to a CD4 or CD8 class. Log10-transformed breadth and depth values were compared by one-way ANOVA with Sidak's multiple comparisons tests. Here the immuneACCESS table is served through TCRdb, limited to in-frame sequences with V and J called. Missing clones are a known gap in these copies; in checked studies unresolved V genes cover under half, and the rest lacks a known reason. The V and J calls and clone size were taken over from that table, and D and trimming were inferred from the DNA. The sample profile shows 55,000 to 65,000 clones; about 90% of them were found once. Roughly 14% of the sample comes from the top ten.

Trimming at the junction amounts to 5 bases on V and 5 bases on J, and the germline ends lie 18 bases apart. CDR1 and CDR2 were assigned from the germline V gene as SGHNT and YENEEA. From the cysteine up to the phenylalanine, the CDR3 has a length of 16 residues. Of the read, only the CDR3 DNA is kept; its 48 bases are in frame from base 1. The chain is assembled from TRBV11-3 and TRBJ1-4; no confident D gene assignment can be made. This TCR came from an adult in good health. The sequencing here drew on peripheral blood, taken on day 0 of AZD1222 vaccination. The CDR3 in this case is CASSPRGAGENEKLFF. The nucleotide sequence is TGTGCCAGCAGCCCTAGAGGAGCGGGAGAGAATGAAAAACTGTTTTTT.